This T cell receptor beta chain was profiled in a study of Graves' ophthalmopathy and Graves' hyperthyroidism. TCR beta CDR3 regions were amplified from RNA transcripts. RT-PCR in the first round used HTBI primers; a second-round multiplex PCR followed. From the multiplex PCR reads, TCRdb called clonotypes with MiXCR, one entry per CDR3 protein. The repertoire has hundreds of thousands of distinct CDR3 sequences, about two fifths of them found once; the top ten carry over 2.5%. Input material: peripheral blood. The clonotype comes from an adult man with Graves' ophthalmopathy.

The DNA for the CDR3 is TGTGCCAGCAGTAGGGGAAGGGGAGGCAATCAGCCCCAGCATTTT. Translated, it gives CASSRGRGGNQPQHF. The chain joins TRBV12-3 or TRBV12-4 to TRBJ1-5; D possibly corresponds to TRBD1 (5 bases). This CDR3 spans 15 amino acids. V dropped 5 bases and J dropped 2 bases, with 13 bases sitting between them.